Listed below are T cell receptor beta chains from one sample, sequenced in a study of blood T cell repertoires in COVID-19. Using immunoSEQ multiplex PCR, the repertoire was profiled, and TCRdb retains in-frame clones only, with some absent. The sample holds about 56,000 clones, around 84% seen once. The specimen was peripheral blood. The receptors come from an elderly woman with acute or convalescent COVID-19. CDR3s include the opening cysteine and the closing phenylalanine or tryptophan. A D gene is named only where the DNA matches it firmly. Size tells how often a clone was seen (once, few, many) or the class of an expanded clone, and some rows leave it out.

CATQSGLAGGNEQFF,TGTGCCACCCAGTCGGGACTAGCGGGGGGGAATGAGCAGTTCTTC,.,TRBD2,TRBV2,TRBJ2-1
CASSPQQFLGGYGYTF,TGTGCCAGCAGCCCTCAACAGTTCCTTGGGGGGTATGGCTACACCTTC,.,.,TRBV5-8,TRBJ1-2
CSVESPSGPLGGQYF,TGCAGCGTTGAATCGCCCAGCGGCCCCCTGGGAGGCCAGTACTTC,.,.,TRBV29-1,TRBJ2-5
CASSKEGQGARGELFF,TGTGCCAGCAGCAAAGAGGGGCAGGGGGCCAGAGGGGAGCTGTTTTTT,.,TRBD1,TRBV7-9,TRBJ2-2
CASSAAGTGARNTGELFF,TGCGCCAGCAGCGCTGCCGGGACAGGGGCCCGGAACACCGGGGAGCTGTTTTTT,.,TRBD1,TRBV5-1,TRBJ2-2
CASTVPGQGSPLHF,TGTGCCAGCACCGTACCGGGACAGGGATCACCCCTCCACTTT,.,TRBD1,TRBV6-5,TRBJ1-6
CASSLYTQTGVPEAFF,TGTGCCAGCAGCTTATATACCCAAACGGGGGTCCCTGAAGCTTTCTTT,.,.,TRBV11-2,TRBJ1-1
CASSLDRQSWRGYTF,TGCGCCAGCAGCTTGGACCGACAGTCCTGGCGTGGCTACACCTTC,few,.,TRBV5-1,TRBJ1-2
CASSQGSRGSSYEQYF,TGTGCCAGCAGCCAAGGTTCCAGGGGGTCTTCCTACGAGCAGTACTTC,.,TRBD1,TRBV3-1/TRBV3-2,TRBJ2-7
CASSLGEANQPQHF,TGCGCCAGCAGCTTGGGGGAGGCGAATCAGCCCCAGCATTTT,.,.,TRBV5-1,TRBJ1-5
CASSLRQGYGYTF,TGTGCCAGTAGTCTACGACAGGGCTATGGCTACACCTTC,few,TRBD1,TRBV19,TRBJ1-2
CATVAGGTGELFF,TGTGCCACCGTAGCGGGGGGCACCGGGGAGCTGTTTTTT,.,TRBD2,TRBV5-6,TRBJ2-2
CASRSPGLVGDTQYF,TGTGCCAGCAGGTCGCCGGGACTAGTGGGAGATACGCAGTATTTT,.,TRBD2,TRBV6-5,TRBJ2-3
CASSRGASGSTDTQYF,TGTGCCAGCAGCCGCGGCGCTAGCGGGAGCACAGATACGCAGTATTTT,.,TRBD2,TRBV11-1,TRBJ2-3
CASTRGRGKGDTQYF,TGTGCCAGCACCCGTGGGCGGGGCAAGGGAGATACGCAGTATTTT,.,.,TRBV6-5,TRBJ2-3
CASSPASDQPQHF,TGTGCCAGCTCACCCGCAAGCGATCAGCCCCAGCATTTT,once,.,TRBV18,TRBJ1-5
CASSSGQGESSPLHF,TGCGCCAGCAGCTCGGGACAGGGGGAGAGTTCACCCCTCCACTTT,.,TRBD1,TRBV5-1,TRBJ1-6
CASTGTAQETQYF,TGTGCCAGCACCGGGACAGCCCAAGAGACCCAGTACTTC,.,TRBD1,TRBV5-4,TRBJ2-5
CAWSPGAGNTIYF,TGTGCCTGGAGTCCGGGGGCTGGAAACACCATATATTTT,.,.,TRBV30,TRBJ1-3
CASSIFRDRVYGYTF,TGTGCCAGTAGTATTTTTAGGGACAGGGTATATGGCTACACCTTC,.,TRBD1,TRBV19,TRBJ1-2
CASSRPGQDPYNEQFF,TGTGCCAGCAGTCGTCCGGGACAGGATCCCTACAATGAGCAGTTCTTC,.,TRBD1,TRBV14,TRBJ2-1
CASSYTSGGPGNTQYF,TGTGCCAGCAGTTACACTAGCGGGGGTCCTGGGAATACGCAGTATTTT,.,TRBD2,TRBV6-5,TRBJ2-3
CASQGEVNEKLFF,TGTGCCAGCCAGGGCGAAGTTAATGAAAAACTGTTTTTT,.,.,TRBV2,TRBJ1-4
CASKAGVASDTQYF,TGTGCCAGCAAAGCAGGGGTAGCGTCAGATACGCAGTATTTT,.,.,TRBV6-5,TRBJ2-3
CASSSTSSNEQFF,TGTGCCAGCAGCTCGACTAGTTCCAATGAGCAGTTCTTC,.,.,TRBV6-5,TRBJ2-1
CASSLGQGTYWEQFF,TGTGCCAGCAGCTTGGGACAGGGGACTTATTGGGAGCAGTTCTTC,.,TRBD1,TRBV5-6,TRBJ2-1
CASTQTGDSNQPQHF,TGTGCCAGCACTCAGACAGGGGATAGCAATCAGCCCCAGCATTTT,.,TRBD1,TRBV2,TRBJ1-5
CATSEGGQFYEKLFF,TGTGCCACCAGTGAGGGGGGACAGTTCTACGAAAAACTGTTTTTT,.,TRBD1,TRBV24-1,TRBJ1-4
CASSVLPGQGATGELFF,TGTGCCAGCAGCGTCCTCCCGGGACAGGGGGCCACCGGGGAGCTGTTTTTT,.,TRBD1,TRBV9,TRBJ2-2
CASREQGAPNTEAFF,TGTGCCAGCAGGGAACAGGGGGCGCCGAACACTGAAGCTTTCTTT,.,TRBD1,TRBV6-4,TRBJ1-1
CASNPGRGTEQYF,TGTGCCAGTAATCCCGGACGGGGTACCGAGCAGTACTTC,.,.,TRBV19,TRBJ2-7
CASRNRGVNEQYF,TGTGCCAGCAGAAACAGGGGGGTCAACGAGCAGTACTTC,.,TRBD1,TRBV27,TRBJ2-7
CASSLATGNQETQYF,TGCGCCAGCAGCTTGGCGACAGGAAACCAAGAGACCCAGTACTTC,.,.,TRBV5-1,TRBJ2-5
CASSLRQGISYEQYF,TGCGCCAGCAGCTTGAGGCAGGGTATCTCCTACGAGCAGTACTTC,.,.,TRBV5-1,TRBJ2-7
CASRGAGSYEQYF,TGTGCCAGCAGAGGCGCAGGGTCCTACGAGCAGTACTTC,.,.,TRBV25-1,TRBJ2-7
CASSFGTGGGSFF,TGTGCCAGCAGTTTCGGGACAGGGGGCGGTTCTTTCTTT,.,TRBD1,TRBV12-3/TRBV12-4,TRBJ1-1
CASSPTGKWFYGYTF,TGTGCCAGTAGTCCCACAGGGAAGTGGTTCTATGGCTACACCTTC,.,.,TRBV19,TRBJ1-2
CASSNYGQGTQEQYF,TGTGCCAGCAGCAACTATGGACAGGGGACGCAAGAGCAGTACTTC,.,TRBD1,TRBV7-2,TRBJ2-7
CSATGNTEAFF,TGCAGTGCTACAGGGAACACTGAAGCTTTCTTT,.,.,TRBV20-1,TRBJ1-1
CASSERTGGGQPQHF,TGTGCCAGCAGTGAGAGGACAGGGGGTGGTCAGCCCCAGCATTTT,.,TRBD1,TRBV6-1,TRBJ1-5
CASSRPGTEAFF,TGTGCCAGCAGCCGGCCGGGCACTGAAGCTTTCTTT,once,.,TRBV5-4,TRBJ1-1